The T cell receptor (beta chain) under discussion was sequenced for a study of T cells in Graves' hyperthyroidism and ophthalmopathy. Germline V gene sequence: CDR1 SEHNR, CDR2 FQNEAQ (reference sequence). V shed 5 bases and J shed 7 bases, with 20 bases lying between them. The CDR3 sequence is 15 residues long. This clonotype was counted between two and nine times. Regions amplified from RNA transcripts were the TCR beta CDR3 regions. HTBI primers were employed in a first-round RT-PCR of the TCR CDR3. TCRdb reprocessed the multiplex PCR reads via MiXCR and lists one record per CDR3 protein. Of over 350,000 distinct CDR3 sequences listed, under 20% are singletons.

The sequence came from a man between 18 and 35 years old with Graves' ophthalmopathy. The specimen sequenced was blood. The chain employs TRBV7-9 and TRBJ1-1, with a tentative D call TRBD1 (5 bases). The CDR3 nucleotides read TGTGCCAGCAGCACCGTACAGGCGGCACTAAATGAAGCTTTCTTT. It translates to CASSTVQAALNEAFF.